This T cell receptor (beta chain) was recorded in a study of blood T cell repertoires in COVID-19. The V gene lost 0 bases and the J gene lost 3 bases, with 6 bases spanning the gap. Germline assignment: CDR1 SGHRS and CDR2 YFSETQ. The CDR3 contains 14 residues. This clone was observed a single time. Source study methods: The assay estimated nucleated cells by amplifying reference gene primers. Measured with immunoSEQ multiplex PCR; TCRdb has only the in-frame clones, and not every one. The DNA was the basis for D and trimming; V, J and clone size are from that table. This sample carries nearly 100,000 clones, about four fifths of them seen once, and the ten largest clones take 17%.

The sequence derives from a woman aged 55-70 years with acute or convalescent COVID-19. Sequenced input: peripheral blood. V usage is TRBV5-1 and J usage is TRBJ2-2, with D tentatively TRBD2 (5 bases). For the CDR3, the DNA is TGCGCCAGCAGCTTGGGGCGGGACACCGGGGAGCTGTTTTTT. Translated: CASSLGRDTGELFF.